The source of this TCR beta chain is a study of shared clonotypes between healthy human individuals. Comments on this clone: Its antigen remains unknown.

Only in-frame clones appear in the TCRdb table, and some are missing; sequencing was by immunoSEQ multiplex PCR. The data contain approximately 1,000,000 clones, roughly 80% of them singletons. Healthy HIV-negative adults with no recent acute infections or vaccinations were recruited as donors. Subsets obtained from CD4+ cells comprised CD45RA+ naive and CD45RA-negative memory cells. CDR1 and CDR2 (germline): LNHDA, SQIVND (reference sequence). CDR3 size: 16 residues. The ends were cut back, 5 bases at V and 2 bases at J, with 16 bases in the middle. Study-level points and caveats: Naive CD4 clonotypes were shared across a handful of donors at roughly 4.6%. Non-shared clonotypes were found to have lower generation probabilities than the clonotypes that were shared by all four of the sorted-subset donors.

This TCR was recovered from a man younger than 30 in good health. Some clones in this sample may be carry-over from other donors' samples. V and J are TRBV19 and TRBJ1-5; D call uncertain. The specimen sequenced was memory CD4+ T cells from PBMCs. Regarding subset: CD45RA-negative fraction. The CDR3: CASSPAPGKGNQPQHF. The CDR3 DNA reads as TGTGCCAGTAGTCCCGCCCCAGGTAAAGGCAATCAGCCCCAGCATTTT.